This entry is about one T cell receptor (beta chain). The source of the sample is a study of PD-L1 blockade in urothelial cancer. Assay: immunoSEQ multiplex PCR; the TCRdb copy retains only in-frame clones and omits some. The repertoire holds 60,000 to 65,000 clones, with around 81% as singletons. Germline CDR1 SGDLS, CDR2 YYNGEE. The J segment lost 8 bases and the V segment lost 4 bases, leaving 10 bases of the junction unmatched. This CDR3 is built from 14 residues. Time point specified: pretreatment peripheral blood. The genes are TRBV9 and TRBJ1-2, with 8 bases fitting TRBD1. The sequences come from PBMCs, collected around atezolizumab (anti-PD-L1) treatment. This sequence was found in a man in his 70s with urothelial cancer. The CDR3 is CASSQPGGSKGYTF. DNA of the CDR3: TGTGCCAGCAGCCAACCAGGGGGCTCGAAGGGCTACACCTTC.